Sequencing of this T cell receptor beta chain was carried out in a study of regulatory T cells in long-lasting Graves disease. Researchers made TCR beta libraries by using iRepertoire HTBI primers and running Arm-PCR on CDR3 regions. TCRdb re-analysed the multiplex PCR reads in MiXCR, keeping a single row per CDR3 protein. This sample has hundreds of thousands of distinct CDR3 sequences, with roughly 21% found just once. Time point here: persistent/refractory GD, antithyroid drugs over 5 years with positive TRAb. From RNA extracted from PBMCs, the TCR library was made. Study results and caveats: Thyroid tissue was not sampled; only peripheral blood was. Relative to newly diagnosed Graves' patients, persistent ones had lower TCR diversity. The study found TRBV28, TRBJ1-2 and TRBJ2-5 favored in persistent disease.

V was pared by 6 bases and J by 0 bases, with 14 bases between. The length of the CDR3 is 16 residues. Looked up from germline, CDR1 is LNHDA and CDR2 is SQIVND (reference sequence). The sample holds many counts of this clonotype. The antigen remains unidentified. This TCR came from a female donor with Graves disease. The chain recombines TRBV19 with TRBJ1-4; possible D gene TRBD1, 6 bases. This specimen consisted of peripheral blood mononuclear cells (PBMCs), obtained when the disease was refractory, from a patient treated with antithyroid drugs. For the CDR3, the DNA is TGTGCCAGTAGCCCGGGACACCCCTCAACTAATGAAAAACTGTTTTTT. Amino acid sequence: CASSPGHPSTNEKLFF.